These 7 T cell receptor beta chains were all obtained from the same sample, sequenced in a study of Graves' ophthalmopathy and Graves' hyperthyroidism. TCR beta CDR3 regions were amplified from RNA transcripts. Second-round multiplex PCR followed a first-round RT-PCR using HTBI primers. TCRdb reprocessed the multiplex PCR reads via MiXCR and lists one record per CDR3 protein. The sample includes 400,000 or so distinct CDR3 sequences, approximately 15% seen only once; the top ten take approximately 7%. The sample taken for sequencing was peripheral blood. All receptors derive from a woman under 30 with stable Graves' hyperthyroidism.

This clonotype was seen a handful of times. A much larger clone lies one base from this, so it may be a read error. The V call is TRBV27, the J call TRBJ2-7; 7 bases map to TRBD2. The ends lost 6 bases at V and 0 bases at J; junction bases unmatched: 5. Looked up from germline, CDR1 is MNHEY and CDR2 is SMNVEV (reference sequence). The CDR3 runs 14 residues. The CDR3 here is CASRNRGVSYEQYF. The CDR3, as DNA: TGTGCCAGCAGAAACCGGGGGGTCTCCTACGAGCAGTACTTC.

This clonotype was found many times. The V call is TRBV7-2, the J call TRBJ1-1; TRBD1 matches 8 bases. CDR1 and CDR2 from the germline V gene are SGHTA and FQGNSA. CDR3 length: 14 residues. The J segment lost 5 bases and the V segment lost 5 bases, leaving 7 bases of the junction unmatched. DNA for the CDR3: TGTGCCAGCAGCGCGTACAGGGGGGGAACTGAAGCTTTCTTT. Protein: CASSAYRGGTEAFF.

The chain joins TRBV5-6 to TRBJ1-2; TRBD1 matches 7 bases. The germline CDR1 and CDR2 sequences are SGHDT and YYEEEE. CDR3 size: 13 residues. Germline trimming cut 3 bases from V and 3 bases from J; bases unmatched to any gene: 2. The CDR3 spells CASSWDSHYGYTF. CDR3 bases: TGTGCCAGCAGCTGGGACAGCCACTATGGCTACACCTTC.

This clonotype was counted between two and nine times. The genes are TRBV24-1 and TRBJ2-5, with D unclear. This CDR3 has 13 residues. Germline lookup yields CDR1 KGHDR and CDR2 SFDVKD. The ends were cut back, 6 bases at V and 1 base at J, with 8 bases in the middle. CDR3 sequence: CATSNGGQETQYF. For the CDR3, the DNA is TGTGCCACCAGTAATGGCGGCCAAGAGACCCAGTACTTC.

In its sample, this clonotype was seen many times. This rearrangement joins TRBV6-6 to TRBJ2-7; the match to TRBD2 covers 12 bases. Germline V lookup: CDR1 MNHNY, CDR2 SVGAGI (reference sequence). This CDR3 is 16 amino acids long. J gave up 8 bases and V 0 bases, and 8 bases lay outside the gene matches. This chain's CDR3 is CASSYSETSGGRQQYF. The CDR3, as DNA: TGTGCCAGCAGTTACTCAGAGACTAGCGGGGGACGACAGCAGTACTTC.

On this clonotype: Because it lacks the conserved phenylalanine or tryptophan at the end, this CDR3 is likely a read error. The DNA is left out, because the CDR3 cannot be placed on it with certainty; the CDR3 is given as TCRdb lists it. The chain combines TRBV27 with TRBJ1-1; TRBD1, the table's D call, lacks a check against the DNA. The CDR3 spans 11 amino acids, including both terminal residues. Per the germline V gene, CDR1 is MNHEY and CDR2 is SMNVEV (reference sequence). The CDR3 loop is CASRTGQHWEL.

In its sample, this clonotype was seen many times. The chain is built from TRBV28 and TRBJ2-2; unclear D gene. There are 12 residues in the CDR3. V dropped 1 base and J dropped 7 bases, with 4 bases sitting between them. Germline lookup yields CDR1 MDHEN and CDR2 SYDVKM. The CDR3 protein is CASSLLVGELFF. The DNA of the CDR3 is TGTGCCAGCAGTTTATTGGTCGGGGAGCTGTTTTTT.